Presented here are 21 T cell receptor beta chains from one specimen sequenced in a study of blood T cell repertoires in COVID-19. Profiled with immunoSEQ multiplex PCR; TCRdb holds only in-frame clones, not every one. The sample lists about 280,000 clones, more than 75% occurring once. Sequenced material: PBMCs or T cells enriched from blood (not recorded which). All receptors come from an older woman in a cohort exposed to, infected with or recovered from COVID-19 (not recorded which).

The CDR3 region is CASSAGTARPYGYTF. The CDR3 DNA reads TGCGCCAGCAGCGCCGGGACAGCCAGACCCTATGGCTACACCTTC. The V call is TRBV5-1, the J call TRBJ1-2, with 7 bases fitting TRBD1. The ends lost 4 bases at V and 4 bases at J; junction bases unmatched: 10. Germline-derived CDR1 and CDR2 are SGHRS and YFSETQ. The CDR3 runs to 15 residues.

The V call is TRBV28, the J call TRBJ1-4, with D perhaps matching TRBD1 (5 bases). The CDR3 is 16 residues long. V lost 2 bases and J lost 0, with 10 bases in between. The germline CDR1 and CDR2 sequences are MDHEN and SYDVKM. In DNA form, the CDR3 reads TGTGCCAGCAGTTTAGTAGGGGAGGCAACTAATGAAAAACTGTTTTTT. This encodes CASSLVGEATNEKLFF.

V is TRBV7-2 and J is TRBJ1-2, with 7 bases identical to TRBD1. This CDR3 region has 14 residues. CDR1 SGHTA and CDR2 FQGNSA come from the germline V gene. J was trimmed by 4 bases and V by 5 bases; bases with no gene match: 7. The CDR3 region is CASSPTTGFYGYTF. In nucleotides, the CDR3 is TGTGCCAGCAGCCCGACGACAGGGTTCTATGGCTACACCTTC.

The CDR3 nucleotides read TGTGCCAGCAGTGAAAGGGGGACAGGGCATGGCGAGCAGTACTTC. Amino acids: CASSERGTGHGEQYF. The rearrangement links TRBV6-1 to TRBJ2-7; 9 bases agree with TRBD1. Germline V lookup: CDR1 MNHNS, CDR2 SASEGT. CDR3 length: 15 amino acids. The V gene end was trimmed by 2 bases and the J gene end by 6 bases; junction bases not matched to a gene: 8.

The rearrangement links TRBV18 to TRBJ2-7; D unresolved. Germline CDR1 KGHSH, CDR2 LQKENI. With 2 bases removed from V and 2 bases from J, the gap between germline ends came to 13 bases. The CDR3 sequence is 15 residues long. CDR3 region: CASSPNVDATYEQYF. In nucleotides, the CDR3 is TGTGCCAGCTCACCAAATGTCGATGCGACCTACGAGCAGTACTTC.

The chain couples TRBV15 to TRBJ2-3; D gene uncertain. The V gene lost 4 bases and the J gene lost 0 bases, with 14 bases spanning the gap. This CDR3 is 16 amino acids long. Germline values: CDR1 LNHNV, CDR2 YYDKDF (reference sequence). CDR3 protein: CATSNRGWPSTDTQYF. The CDR3 nucleotides read TGTGCCACCAGCAACCGCGGCTGGCCTAGCACAGATACGCAGTATTTT.

The V call is TRBV2, the J call TRBJ2-1; a possible D gene is TRBD2 (5 bases). Trimming shortened V by 6 bases and J by 12 bases, and 24 bases separated the two germline ends. CDR3 length: 15 amino acids. The germline CDR1 and CDR2 sequences are SNHLY and FYNNEI. This CDR3 is CASRISDLSPKGQFF. Written as DNA, the CDR3 is TGTGCCAGCAGGATTAGCGATCTGAGCCCAAAAGGGCAGTTCTTC.

The rearrangement links TRBV14 to TRBJ2-1, with TRBD2 matching 13 bases. Germline assignment: CDR1 SGHDN and CDR2 FVKESK. The V segment lost 2 bases and the J segment 9 bases; nucleotides outside the gene matches: 7. The CDR3 is made up of 16 amino acids. Here the CDR3 reads CASSQQTSGRRSEQFF. As DNA, the CDR3 is TGTGCCAGCAGCCAACAGACTAGCGGGAGGCGGAGTGAGCAGTTCTTC.

V usage is TRBV4-1 and J usage is TRBJ2-7, with TRBD1 matching over 7 bases. The length of the CDR3 is 16 residues. The germline gives CDR1 MGHRA, CDR2 YSYEKL. V shed 3 bases and J 3 bases; nucleotides not matched to a gene: 11. The CDR3 region is CASSQGPGTVNYEQYF. As DNA, the CDR3 is TGCGCCAGCAGCCAGGGGCCAGGGACAGTAAACTACGAGCAGTACTTC.

The chain links TRBV6-6 to TRBJ2-7, with 7 bases that match TRBD2. The V gene's germline CDR1 is MNHNY and CDR2 SVGAGI (reference sequence). Trimming at V came to 6 bases and at J to 3 bases, leaving 11 bases not matched to a gene. This CDR3 spans 15 amino acids. The CDR3 DNA is TGTGCCAGCAGGCCCGGAATGGCGGGGGTCTACGAGCAGTACTTC. Translation gives CASRPGMAGVYEQYF.

The V call is TRBV24-1, the J call TRBJ1-1, with 9 bases aligning to TRBD1. Germline CDR1 and CDR2: KGHDR and SFDVKD. V was pared by 5 bases and J by 3 bases, with 9 bases of the junction left unmatched. This CDR3 spans 16 amino acids. The CDR3 region is CATSASPGQGDTEAFF. The CDR3 DNA follows: TGTGCCACCAGTGCCTCGCCGGGACAGGGAGACACTGAAGCTTTCTTT.

This clone came up a few times. Other nucleotide sequences in the sample specify the same CDR3. The chain links TRBV3-1 (or the pseudogene TRBV3-2) to TRBJ1-5; 7 bases line up with TRBD1. V gave up 3 bases and J gave up 5 bases; unmatched junction bases: 1. There are 13 residues in the CDR3. Germline lookup yields CDR1 LGHDT and CDR2 YNNKEL (reference sequence). This CDR3 reads CASSHDRDQPQHF. CDR3 in DNA: TGTGCCAGCAGCCACGACAGGGATCAGCCCCAGCATTTT.

The rearrangement uses TRBV27 and TRBJ2-1; 9 bases line up with TRBD1. Germline lookup yields CDR1 MNHEY and CDR2 SMNVEV (reference sequence). V was pared by 1 base and J by 2 bases, with 18 bases of the junction left unmatched. This CDR3 spans 21 amino acids. CDR3 DNA: TGTGCCAGCAGTTTATGTTCCGGTGACAGGGGGTCTTTCGGCGCCTACAATGAGCAGTTCTTC. It yields the protein CASSLCSGDRGSFGAYNEQFF.

The chain employs TRBV3-1 (or the pseudogene TRBV3-2) and TRBJ1-5; possible D gene TRBD1, 5 bases. Per germline, CDR1 LGHDT and CDR2 YNNKEL (reference sequence). The CDR3 contains 15 residues. V was clipped by 1 base and J by 5 bases, with 12 bases between them. The chain's CDR3 is CASSQVSGPHQPQHF. In nucleotides, the CDR3 is TGTGCCAGCAGCCAAGTGTCAGGGCCCCATCAGCCCCAGCATTTT.

V is TRBV6-5 and J is TRBJ1-2; 10 bases fit TRBD1. This CDR3 has 13 amino acids. J lost 5 bases, V lost 7 bases, and 4 bases had no gene match. The germline CDR1 and CDR2 sequences are MNHEY and SVGAGI. In DNA, the CDR3 is TGTGCCAGCAAGAGGACAGGGGGGTATGGCTACACCTTC. Amino acid sequence: CASKRTGGYGYTF.

This clone was counted a few times. This chain connects TRBV28 to TRBJ2-7; 10 nucleotides align to TRBD2. The CDR3 runs 14 residues. Germline V lookup: CDR1 MDHEN, CDR2 SYDVKM. With 5 bases clipped from V and 5 bases from J, the junction kept 6 bases outside the gene matches. The CDR3 bases are TGTGCCAGCAGTCCTAGCGGGAGAAGGAACGAGCAGTACTTC. Translation gives CASSPSGRRNEQYF.

This clone was seen at least ten times. CDR3 region: CASSLWISFPRRRGRNTGELFF. CDR3 in DNA: TGTGCCAGCAGTTTATGGATTTCATTCCCTCGACGCAGGGGGCGGAACACCGGGGAGCTGTTTTTT. The genes are TRBV28 and TRBJ2-2, with 8 bases identical to TRBD1. This CDR3 contains 22 residues. CDR1 is MDHEN and CDR2 is SYDVKM in the germline V gene. Losses at the gene ends were 0 bases for V and 1 base for J; bases not matched to a gene: 19.

CDR3 in DNA: TGTGCCAGCAGTTTCGGGGGGGCGGACACTGAAGCTTTCTTT. It codes for CASSFGGADTEAFF. The chain is built from TRBV27 and TRBJ1-1; tentatively, D is TRBD1 (6 bases). Germline V gene data show CDR1 as MNHEY and CDR2 as SMNVEV (reference sequence). V was clipped by 3 bases and J by 3 bases, with 11 bases between them. CDR3 length: 14 residues.

The chain employs TRBV5-1 and TRBJ2-7; maybe TRBD2 (6 bases). Germline V lookup: CDR1 SGHRS, CDR2 YFSETQ. V lost 0 bases and J 6 bases, leaving 16 bases between the germline ends. This CDR3 is built from 15 residues. CDR3 DNA: TGCGCCAGCAGCTTGGGCTCGGGCGGGAACTCCGAGCAGTACTTC. Amino acids: CASSLGSGGNSEQYF.

The genes are TRBV6-4 and TRBJ2-2; 8 bases map to TRBD1. The CDR3 is 15 residues long. V trimming: 6 bases; J trimming: 2 bases; junction bases outside the gene matches: 5. Germline V gene data show CDR1 as MRHNA and CDR2 as SNTAGT. The CDR3 region is CASSRGQGNTGELFF. CDR3 sequence (DNA): TGTGCCAGCAGCCGCGGACAGGGAAACACCGGGGAGCTGTTTTTT.

J is TRBJ2-7 and V is TRBV28, with 11 bases aligning to TRBD2. V lost 5 bases to trimming and J lost 2 bases; unmatched junction nucleotides: 5. The germline V gene encodes CDR1 MDHEN and CDR2 SYDVKM. This CDR3 is 15 amino acids long. The CDR3 protein is CASSRTSGLTYEQYF. The CDR3 nucleotides read TGTGCCAGCAGTCGGACTAGCGGGCTTACCTACGAGCAGTACTTC.